In its sample, the clone carrying this TCR beta chain was seen many times. Its antigen remains unknown. This entry comes from a study of CD8 T cells in ankylosing spondylitis. Study-wide results and caveats: Certain motif variants had earlier appeared in reactive arthritis synovial fluid and blood. What appeared characteristic of ankylosing spondylitis blood was a TCR beta motif of 7 or 8 highly homologous variants. Reportedly, significant enrichment of disease-linked clones occurred in matched ankylosing spondylitis synovial fluid.

With molecular barcodes, quantitative 5'-RACE was used to make the TCR beta libraries. MiXCR, applied by TCRdb to the 5' RACE reads, yields one record per CDR3 protein. The sample comprises about 540,000 distinct CDR3 sequences, approximately 11% of which are singletons, and almost 7% rests with the top ten. Sequenced sample: blood, either unsorted or a sorted T cell fraction (not recorded which). This clonotype was obtained from a male donor with ankylosing spondylitis.

The CDR3 region has the DNA TGTGCCTCCGCGGAGGGGGTGGGCACAGATACGCAGTATTTT. Protein sequence: CASAEGVGTDTQYF. This sequence joins TRBV27 and TRBJ2-3, with D perhaps given as TRBD1 or TRBD2 (6 bases each). V lost 11 bases to trimming and J lost 1 base, with 16 bases between them. Germline-derived CDR1 and CDR2 are MNHEY and SMNVEV (reference sequence). The CDR3 length is 14 residues.